One sample yielded the 26 T cell receptor beta chains listed below, sequenced in a study of T cell repertoires in ileal Crohn's disease. The time point here: inflamed ileum from the surgical specimen. Using immunoSEQ multiplex PCR, the repertoire was profiled, and TCRdb retains in-frame clones only, with some absent. Of roughly 10,000 clones listed, around 87% are singletons. The sequencing sample was made of ileal tissue. These receptor sequences come from an adult with Crohn's disease.

The rearrangement joins TRBV2 to TRBJ2-7; D gene uncertain. The ends were cut back, 9 bases at V and 7 bases at J, with 13 bases in the middle. Looked up from germline, CDR1 is SNHLY and CDR2 is FYNNEI. The CDR3 covers 11 residues. The CDR3 loop is CASHSLYEQYV. CDR3 in DNA: TGTGCCAGTCATTCTCTTTATGAGCAGTACGTC.

V and J are TRBV5-1 and TRBJ2-5; the D is unclear. CDR3 length: 11 residues. V lost 2 bases, J lost 6 bases, and 5 bases lay in between. Germline V gene data show CDR1 as SGHRS and CDR2 as YFSETQ. The chain's CDR3 is CASSLGKTQYF. DNA for the CDR3: TGCGCCAGCAGCTTAGGAAAGACCCAGTACTTC.

The rearrangement joins TRBV6-5 to TRBJ2-1, with D maybe TRBD1 (6 bases). Trimming pared 6 bases from V and 15 bases from J, leaving 24 bases between. The germline V gene encodes CDR1 MNHEY and CDR2 SVGAGI. The CDR3 has 14 amino acids. The CDR3 sequence: CASRPDRISTSVFF. In nucleotides, the CDR3 is TGTGCCAGCAGGCCCGACAGGATATCCACGTCGGTGTTCTTC.

The chain joins TRBV6-5 to TRBJ2-7; D is ambiguous. The V gene's germline CDR1 is MNHEY and CDR2 SVGAGI. CDR3 length: 16 residues. V lost 2 bases and J lost 0, with 14 bases in between. In DNA, the CDR3 is TGTGCCAGCAGTTACGGTTCGCCTCCTCCCTCCTACGAGCAGTACTTC. This sequence encodes CASSYGSPPPSYEQYF.

The chain has TRBV9 and TRBJ1-4; no definite D call. V lost 4 bases to trimming and J lost 8 bases, with 15 bases between them. Germline CDR1 and CDR2: SGDLS and YYNGEE. The CDR3 runs 14 residues. The CDR3 here is CASSPESRTEKLFF. The CDR3 region has the DNA TGTGCCAGCAGCCCAGAGAGCAGGACCGAAAAACTGTTTTTT.

The J gene is TRBJ1-1, the V gene TRBV9; D call uncertain. Trimming shortened V by 1 base and J by 4 bases, and 14 bases separated the two germline ends. This CDR3 contains 15 residues. CDR1 is SGDLS, CDR2 YYNGEE, per germline. The CDR3 is CASSVFQEPGTEAFF. The CDR3 DNA sequence: TGTGCCAGCAGCGTATTCCAGGAGCCGGGCACTGAAGCTTTCTTT.

The chain recombines TRBV7-9 with TRBJ1-5; the D is unclear. This CDR3 contains 14 residues. Trimming removed 1 base at V and 6 bases at J, with 10 bases between. The germline CDR1 and CDR2 sequences are SEHNR and FQNEAQ (reference sequence). The CDR3 spells CASSLGGDGQPQHF. The CDR3, as DNA: TGTGCCAGCAGCTTAGGGGGTGACGGTCAGCCCCAGCATTTT.

V usage is TRBV7-8 and J usage is TRBJ1-5; tentative D call: TRBD1 (5 bases). Germline V gene lookup returns CDR1 SGHVS and CDR2 FQNEAQ. The V end was cut by 1 base, the J end by 2 bases, with 12 bases between. The CDR3 has 16 residues. CDR3 nucleotide sequence: TGTGCCAGCAGCTTAGTCGGGGGGGGAGGCAATCAGCCCCAGCATTTT. It codes for CASSLVGGGGNQPQHF.

The J gene is TRBJ1-1, the V gene TRBV7-9; D is perhaps TRBD1 (6 bases). Trimming took 5 bases from V and 5 from J, leaving 21 bases between them. The CDR3 covers 16 residues. Germline V gene lookup returns CDR1 SEHNR and CDR2 FQNEAQ (reference sequence). This CDR3 is CASSPGGGAGMTEAFF. For the CDR3, the DNA is TGTGCCAGCAGCCCCGGAGGGGGGGCAGGGATGACTGAAGCTTTCTTT.

The chain uses TRBV30 and TRBJ1-2; TRBD1 is a possible D gene (5 bases). Germline values: CDR1 GTSNPN, CDR2 SVGIG (reference sequence). The CDR3 consists of 13 residues. Deletions cut 4 bases from V and 4 bases from J, with 13 bases between. The CDR3 DNA reads TGTGCCTGGATCCCCCGGGGGGGCTATGGCTACACCTTC. This sequence encodes CAWIPRGGYGYTF.

The chain couples TRBV14 to TRBJ2-7; TRBD2 matches at 9 bases. V shed 0 bases, J shed 7 bases, and the junction held 4 bases outside the gene matches. This CDR3 is built from 14 residues. The germline V gene has CDR1 SGHDN and CDR2 FVKESK. This CDR3 is CASSQDLLAGEQYF. In nucleotides, the CDR3 is TGTGCCAGCAGCCAAGATTTGCTAGCGGGGGAGCAGTACTTC.

The rearrangement links TRBV6-6 to TRBJ2-1; the D gene could be TRBD1 or TRBD2 (5 bases each). The ends were cut back, 4 bases at V and 6 bases at J, with 7 bases in the middle. Per the germline V gene, CDR1 is MNHNY and CDR2 is SVGAGI (reference sequence). The CDR3 is 12 amino acids. The CDR3 coding sequence is TGTGCCAGCAGTTGGGGACGCAATGAGCAGTTCTTC. Its translation: CASSWGRNEQFF.

The gene calls are TRBV20-1 and TRBJ1-1; no clear D gene. This CDR3 contains 11 residues. The germline V gene encodes CDR1 DFQATT and CDR2 SNEGSKA (reference sequence). Trimming left V 4 bases short and J 5 bases short, with 8 bases between. CDR3 sequence (DNA): TGCAGTGCTACTTCGGTAACTGAAGCTTTCTTT. Translating it yields CSATSVTEAFF.

This rearrangement joins TRBV7-2 to TRBJ2-5; a possible D gene is TRBD2 (6 bases). The CDR3 extends over 11 amino acids. The germline gives CDR1 SGHTA, CDR2 FQGNSA. Trimming left V 5 bases short and J 8 bases short, with 9 bases between. The CDR3 region is CASSPAGTQYF. The CDR3 region has the DNA TGTGCCAGCAGCCCTGCGGGAACCCAGTACTTC.

The chain uses TRBV7-9 and TRBJ2-5, with TRBD1 matching over 11 bases. This CDR3 is built from 16 residues. V gave up 6 bases and J gave up 1 base; unmatched junction bases: 7. CDR1 SEHNR and CDR2 FQNEAQ come from the germline V gene (reference sequence). As DNA, the CDR3 is TGTGCCAGCAGTCCGGGACAGGGGGTGCCCCAAGAGACCCAGTACTTC. This sequence encodes CASSPGQGVPQETQYF.

The rearrangement uses TRBV28 and TRBJ1-2, with a tentative D call TRBD1 (5 bases). The V end lost 8 bases, the J end lost 9 bases, and 16 bases lay between the germline ends. The CDR3 extends over 12 amino acids. Per the germline V gene, CDR1 is MDHEN and CDR2 is SYDVKM. CDR3 loop: CASLRGGGSYTF. The CDR3 bases are TGTGCCAGCCTCCGGGGGGGAGGGAGCTACACCTTC.

The V gene is TRBV5-6, the J gene TRBJ2-7; D perhaps matches TRBD1 (6 bases). The CDR3 has 12 residues. Germline V gene data show CDR1 as SGHDT and CDR2 as YYEEEE. V was cut by 5 bases and J by 6 bases, with 12 bases left in between. The CDR3 nucleotides read TGTGCCAGCAGGCGGCCCAGGGGCGAGCAGTACTTC. The encoded protein is CASRRPRGEQYF.

This chain joins TRBV5-1 and TRBJ2-2; the D gene is possibly TRBD2 (6 bases). CDR1 is SGHRS and CDR2 is YFSETQ in the germline V gene. The CDR3 is 14 residues long. V lost 5 bases, J lost 4 bases, and 12 bases lay in between. CDR3: CASRREKGTGELFF. Here the CDR3 DNA reads TGCGCCAGCAGACGGGAGAAGGGCACCGGGGAGCTGTTTTTT.

This chain joins TRBV15 and TRBJ1-5; D gene uncertain. The germline V gene has CDR1 LNHNV and CDR2 YYDKDF (reference sequence). Deletions cut 8 bases from V and 6 bases from J, with 8 bases between. The CDR3 is made up of 11 amino acids. CDR3 protein: CATEVSQPQHF. In DNA form, the CDR3 reads TGTGCCACCGAGGTTAGTCAGCCCCAGCATTTT.

The rearrangement joins TRBV7-9 to TRBJ1-1, with 7 bases aligning to TRBD1. The CDR3 runs to 18 residues. CDR1 SEHNR and CDR2 FQNEAQ come from the germline V gene (reference sequence). V lost 3 bases to trimming and J lost 4 bases; unmatched junction nucleotides: 17. The CDR3 bases are TGTGCCAGCAGCTTGCCCGTCTCTTATGACAGGGCAATCACTGAAGCTTTCTTT. Translated, it gives CASSLPVSYDRAITEAFF.

The gene calls are TRBV28 and TRBJ1-1; D not resolved. CDR1 MDHEN and CDR2 SYDVKM come from the germline V gene. V was trimmed by 4 bases and J by 5 bases, leaving 5 bases between them. The CDR3 runs to 11 residues. The CDR3 is CASSSPTEAFF. The CDR3 region has the DNA TGTGCCAGCAGTTCCCCTACTGAAGCTTTCTTT.

V gene TRBV7-9 combines with J gene TRBJ1-4; D remains unclear. Germline loops: CDR1 SEHNR, CDR2 FQNEAQ (reference sequence). The CDR3 runs 14 residues. V was trimmed by 3 bases and J by 3 bases, leaving 8 bases between them. The CDR3 is CASSFLGANEKLFF. Written as DNA, the CDR3 is TGTGCCAGCAGCTTTCTGGGAGCTAATGAAAAACTGTTTTTT.

The CDR3 sequence is CASSLGGSETQYF. The DNA of the CDR3 is TGTGCCAGCAGCTTGGGGGGATCGGAGACCCAGTACTTC. The gene calls are TRBV7-2 and TRBJ2-5; D perhaps matches TRBD2 (6 bases). Trimming pared 3 bases from V and 5 bases from J, leaving 10 bases between. CDR1 is SGHTA and CDR2 is FQGNSA in the germline V gene. This CDR3 region has 13 residues.

The gene calls are TRBV6-5 and TRBJ2-2, with D perhaps TRBD2 (6 bases). The CDR3 has 14 amino acids. Trimming cost V 7 bases and J 3 bases, with 12 bases left between them. The germline V gene encodes CDR1 MNHEY and CDR2 SVGAGI. The chain's CDR3 is CASKRGSDTGELFF. CDR3 coding DNA: TGTGCCAGCAAACGGGGGTCGGACACCGGGGAGCTGTTTTTT.

The rearrangement links TRBV6-5 to TRBJ2-1; D is possibly TRBD1 or TRBD2 (5 bases each). This CDR3 has 13 amino acids. CDR1 is MNHEY, CDR2 SVGAGI, per germline. Trimming stripped 4 bases from V and 6 bases from J, with 10 bases between. In DNA, the CDR3 is TGTGCCAGCAGTTGGGGGTTAATCAATGAGCAGTTCTTC. Translating it yields CASSWGLINEQFF.

The V and J genes are TRBV19 and TRBJ2-2; TRBD2 is a possible D gene (6 bases). The length of the CDR3 is 15 residues. Trimming left V 4 bases short and J 6 bases short, with 15 bases between. Looked up from germline, CDR1 is LNHDA and CDR2 is SQIVND (reference sequence). The CDR3 nucleotides read TGTGCCAGTAGTACCCCGACCCGGGAGCCCGGGGAGCTGTTTTTT. Translating gives CASSTPTREPGELFF.